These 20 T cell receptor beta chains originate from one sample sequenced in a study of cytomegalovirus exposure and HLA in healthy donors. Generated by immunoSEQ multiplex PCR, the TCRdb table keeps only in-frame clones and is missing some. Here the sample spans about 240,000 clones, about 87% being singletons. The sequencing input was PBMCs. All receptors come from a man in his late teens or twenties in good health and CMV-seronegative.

The CDR3 coding sequence is TGTGCCAGCAGCTTTTGGACTAGCGGGAGCACGAATGAGCAGTTCTTC. Amino acid sequence: CASSFWTSGSTNEQFF. This sequence joins TRBV7-8 and TRBJ2-1, with 13 bases aligning to TRBD2. After removal of 3 bases from V and 7 bases from J, the junction contained 6 bases not matched to a gene. This CDR3 has 16 amino acids. The V gene's germline CDR1 is SGHVS and CDR2 FQNEAQ.

The CDR3: CASTKPRTGELFF. CDR3 DNA sequence: TGTGCCAGTACCAAACCGCGGACCGGGGAGCTGTTTTTT. The J gene is TRBJ2-2, the V gene TRBV6-5; D call uncertain. This CDR3 comprises 13 residues. Germline CDR1 MNHEY, CDR2 SVGAGI. Deletions cut 9 bases from V and 5 bases from J, with 13 bases between.

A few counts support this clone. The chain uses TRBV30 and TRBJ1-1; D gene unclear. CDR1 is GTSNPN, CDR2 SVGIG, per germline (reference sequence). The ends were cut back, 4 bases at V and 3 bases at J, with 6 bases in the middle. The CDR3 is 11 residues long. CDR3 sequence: CAWTRDTEAFF. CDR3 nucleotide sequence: TGTGCCTGGACCCGGGACACTGAAGCTTTCTTT.

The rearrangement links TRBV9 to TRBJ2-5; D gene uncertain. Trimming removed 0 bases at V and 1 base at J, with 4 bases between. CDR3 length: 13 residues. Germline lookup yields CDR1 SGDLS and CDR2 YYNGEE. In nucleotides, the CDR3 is TGTGCCAGCAGCGTAGGAGGCCAAGAGACCCAGTACTTC. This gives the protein CASSVGGQETQYF.

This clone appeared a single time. CDR3 coding DNA: TGTGCCAGCAGTTACTCACAGGGGGCTAATGAGCAGTTCTTC. Residues: CASSYSQGANEQFF. J is TRBJ2-1 and V is TRBV6-5, with TRBD1 matching over 9 bases. This CDR3 contains 14 residues. CDR1 and CDR2 (germline): MNHEY, SVGAGI. V trimming: 0 bases; J trimming: 7 bases; junction bases outside the gene matches: 1.

The CDR3 DNA reads as TGTGCCAGCAGTTTGTCGGGAGGAGGGACCTACGAGCAGTACTTC. It codes for CASSLSGGGTYEQYF. The chain couples TRBV28 to TRBJ2-7; TRBD2 matches 7 bases. This CDR3 region has 15 residues. V lost 3 bases, J lost 2 bases, and 7 bases stayed unmatched. CDR1 and CDR2 (germline): MDHEN, SYDVKM.

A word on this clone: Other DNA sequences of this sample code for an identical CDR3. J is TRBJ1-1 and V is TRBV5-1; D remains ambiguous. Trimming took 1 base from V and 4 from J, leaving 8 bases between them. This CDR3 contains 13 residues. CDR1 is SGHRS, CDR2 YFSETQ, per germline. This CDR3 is CASSLREGTEAFF. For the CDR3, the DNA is TGCGCCAGCAGCTTGCGGGAAGGCACTGAAGCTTTCTTT.

CDR3 region: CASSVDRGVYNEQFF. In DNA, the CDR3 is TGTGCCAGCAGCGTAGACCGGGGGGTTTACAATGAGCAGTTCTTC. The rearrangement links TRBV9 to TRBJ2-1; TRBD2 matches 7 bases. CDR1 is SGDLS, CDR2 YYNGEE, per germline. V lost 0 bases to trimming and J lost 4 bases; unmatched junction nucleotides: 4. The CDR3 has 15 residues.

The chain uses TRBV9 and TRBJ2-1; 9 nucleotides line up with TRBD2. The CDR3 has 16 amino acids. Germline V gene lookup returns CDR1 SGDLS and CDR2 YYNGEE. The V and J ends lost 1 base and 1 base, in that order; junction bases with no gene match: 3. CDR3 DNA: TGTGCCAGCAGCGTATACGCGGGGGGGTCCTACAATGAGCAGTTCTTC. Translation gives CASSVYAGGSYNEQFF.

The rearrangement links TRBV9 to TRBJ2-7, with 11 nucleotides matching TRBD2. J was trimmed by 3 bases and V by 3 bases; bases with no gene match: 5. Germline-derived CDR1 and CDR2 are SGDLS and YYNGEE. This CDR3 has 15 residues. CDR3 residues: CASSGGLAGGYEQYF. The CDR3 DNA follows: TGTGCCAGCAGCGGCGGCCTAGCGGGGGGCTACGAGCAGTACTTC.

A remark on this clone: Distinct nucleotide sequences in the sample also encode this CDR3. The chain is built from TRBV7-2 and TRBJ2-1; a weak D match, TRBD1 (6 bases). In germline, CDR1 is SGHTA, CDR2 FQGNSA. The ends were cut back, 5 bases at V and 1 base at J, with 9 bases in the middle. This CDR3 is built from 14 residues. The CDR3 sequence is CASSATGSYNEQFF. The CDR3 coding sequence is TGTGCCAGCAGCGCTACAGGGTCCTACAATGAGCAGTTCTTC.

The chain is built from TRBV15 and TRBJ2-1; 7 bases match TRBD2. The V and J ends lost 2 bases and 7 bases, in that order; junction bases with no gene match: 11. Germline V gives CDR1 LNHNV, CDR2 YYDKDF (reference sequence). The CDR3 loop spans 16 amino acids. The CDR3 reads CATSRSVQRGQNEQFF. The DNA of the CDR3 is TGTGCCACCAGCAGATCCGTCCAGCGGGGTCAGAATGAGCAGTTCTTC.

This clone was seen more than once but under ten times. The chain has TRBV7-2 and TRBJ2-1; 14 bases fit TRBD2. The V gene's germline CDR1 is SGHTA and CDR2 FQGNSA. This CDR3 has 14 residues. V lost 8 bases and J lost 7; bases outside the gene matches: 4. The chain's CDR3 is CASGRTSGRNEQFF. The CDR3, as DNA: TGTGCCAGCGGCCGGACTAGCGGGAGGAATGAGCAGTTCTTC.

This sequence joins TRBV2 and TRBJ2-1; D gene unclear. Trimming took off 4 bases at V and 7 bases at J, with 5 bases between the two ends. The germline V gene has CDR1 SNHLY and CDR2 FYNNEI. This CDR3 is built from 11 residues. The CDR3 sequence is CASSVQNEQFF. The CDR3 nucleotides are TGTGCCAGCAGTGTTCAGAATGAGCAGTTCTTC.

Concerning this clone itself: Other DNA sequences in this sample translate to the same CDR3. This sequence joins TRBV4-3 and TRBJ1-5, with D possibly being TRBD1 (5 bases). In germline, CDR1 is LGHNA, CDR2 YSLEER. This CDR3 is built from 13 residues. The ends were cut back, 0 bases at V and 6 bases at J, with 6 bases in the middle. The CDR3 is CASSQDRGQPQHF. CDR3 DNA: TGCGCCAGCAGCCAAGATAGGGGTCAGCCCCAGCATTTT.

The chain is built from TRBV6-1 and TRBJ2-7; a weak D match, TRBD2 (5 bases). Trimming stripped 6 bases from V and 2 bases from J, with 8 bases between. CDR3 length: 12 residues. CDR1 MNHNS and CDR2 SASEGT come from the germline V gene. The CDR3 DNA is TGTGCCAGCAGGGGAGCGGCCTACGAGCAGTACTTC. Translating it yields CASRGAAYEQYF.

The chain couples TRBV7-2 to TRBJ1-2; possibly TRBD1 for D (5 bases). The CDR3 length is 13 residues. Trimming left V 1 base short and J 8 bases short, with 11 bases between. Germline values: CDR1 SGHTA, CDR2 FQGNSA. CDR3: CASSLVRVGGYTF. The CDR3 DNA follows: TGTGCCAGCAGCTTAGTCAGGGTGGGAGGCTACACCTTC.

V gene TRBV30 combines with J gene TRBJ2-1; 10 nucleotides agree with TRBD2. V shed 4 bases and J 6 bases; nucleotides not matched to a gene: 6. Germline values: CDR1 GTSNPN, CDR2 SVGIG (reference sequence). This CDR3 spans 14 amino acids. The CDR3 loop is CAWMTGLALNEQFF. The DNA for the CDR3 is TGTGCCTGGATGACGGGACTAGCGCTCAATGAGCAGTTCTTC.

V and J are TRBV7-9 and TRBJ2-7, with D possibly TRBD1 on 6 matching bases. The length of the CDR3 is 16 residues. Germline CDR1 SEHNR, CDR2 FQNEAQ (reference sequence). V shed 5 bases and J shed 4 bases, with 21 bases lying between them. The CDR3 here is CASSPRWGLNSYEQYF. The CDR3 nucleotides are TGTGCCAGCAGCCCTCGTTGGGGGCTGAATTCTTACGAGCAGTACTTC.

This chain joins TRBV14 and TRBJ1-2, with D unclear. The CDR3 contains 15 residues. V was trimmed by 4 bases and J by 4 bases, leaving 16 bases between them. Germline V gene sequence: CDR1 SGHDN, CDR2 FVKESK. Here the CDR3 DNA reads TGTGCCAGCAGCCCACCGGGAACAGTGAGCTATGGCTACACCTTC. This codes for CASSPPGTVSYGYTF. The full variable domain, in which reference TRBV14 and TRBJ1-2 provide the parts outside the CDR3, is EAGVTQFPSHSVIEKGQTVTLRCDPISGHDNLYWYRRVMGKEIKFLLHFVKESKQDESGMPNNRFLAERTGGTYSTLKVQPAELEDSGVYFCASSPPGTVSYGYTFGSGTRLTVV.